These 16 T cell receptor beta chains originate from one sample sequenced in a study of cytomegalovirus exposure and HLA in healthy donors. The PCR made use of 60 Vbeta and 13 Jbeta primers. Produced via immunoSEQ multiplex PCR; TCRdb's table is partial and in-frame only. The sample consists of more than 100,000 clones, about 83% of them appearing once. What was sequenced was PBMCs. The receptors shown here come from a woman in her 40s in good health and CMV-seropositive.

The chain employs TRBV7-2 and TRBJ1-4, with TRBD1 identical over 12 bases. This CDR3 spans 14 amino acids. J lost 9 bases, V lost 2 bases, and 1 base had no gene match. Germline lookup yields CDR1 SGHTA and CDR2 FQGNSA. The CDR3 sequence: CASSLWDRGQKLFF. The CDR3 DNA reads as TGTGCCAGCAGCTTATGGGACAGGGGGCAAAAACTGTTTTTT.

The V and J genes are TRBV6-1 and TRBJ1-3; TRBD1 matches 12 bases. The CDR3 is 18 residues long. The V gene's germline CDR1 is MNHNS and CDR2 SASEGT. The V segment lost 4 bases and the J segment 9 bases; nucleotides outside the gene matches: 16. The CDR3 is CASSVVPLSGQGASTIYF. DNA of the CDR3: TGTGCCAGCAGTGTTGTCCCGTTGTCGGGACAGGGGGCGAGCACCATATATTTT.

The CDR3 spells CASSIVGTVLTDTQYF. CDR3 nucleotide sequence: TGTGCCAGTAGTATAGTTGGGACAGTCCTCACAGATACGCAGTATTTT. This chain connects TRBV19 to TRBJ2-3; 7 bases match TRBD1. This CDR3 contains 16 residues. The V and J ends lost 1 base and 2 bases, in that order; junction bases with no gene match: 6. In germline, CDR1 is LNHDA, CDR2 SQIVND (reference sequence).

The J gene is TRBJ2-7, the V gene TRBV5-1, with D tentatively TRBD1 (5 bases). CDR1 and CDR2 from the germline V gene are SGHRS and YFSETQ. The CDR3 is 13 amino acids. Trimming left V 3 bases short and J 5 bases short, with 12 bases between. The CDR3 sequence: CASSSGPGDEQYF. DNA of the CDR3: TGCGCCAGCAGCTCAGGGCCCGGCGACGAGCAGTACTTC.

The chain employs TRBV11-2 and TRBJ1-4; TRBD1 aligns across 10 bases. This CDR3 is 14 amino acids long. Germline CDR1 is SGHAT and CDR2 is FQNNGV. Losses at the gene ends were 8 bases for V and 8 bases for J; bases not matched to a gene: 8. The CDR3 nucleotides read TGTGCCAGCGGGAGGGGGACAGGGGCAGAAAAACTGTTTTTT. Translating it yields CASGRGTGAEKLFF.

Only a few counts were recorded for this clone. The rearrangement joins TRBV19 to TRBJ2-2; 8 nucleotides match TRBD1. The germline gives CDR1 LNHDA, CDR2 SQIVND (reference sequence). V dropped 6 bases and J dropped 4; count of bases not matched to a gene: 4. The CDR3 is 14 residues long. In nucleotides, the CDR3 is TGTGCCAGTAGCTTACAGGGGGTCACCGGGGAGCTGTTTTTT. Translating it yields CASSLQGVTGELFF. Together with reference TRBV19 and TRBJ2-2, the CDR3 gives the full variable domain: DGGITQSPKYLFRKEGQNVTLSCEQNLNHDAMYWYRQDPGQGLRLIYYSQIVNDFQKGDIAEGYSVSREKKESFPLTVTSAQKNPTAFYLCASSLQGVTGELFFGEGSRLTVL.

The chain links TRBV18 to TRBJ2-5; no reliable D call. The CDR3 is 11 residues long. In germline, CDR1 is KGHSH, CDR2 LQKENI. Trimming left V 4 bases short and J 4 bases short, with 4 bases between. Written as DNA, the CDR3 is TGTGCCAGCTCACGAGGAGAGACCCAGTACTTC. It yields the protein CASSRGETQYF.

The CDR3 DNA sequence: TGTGCCAGCTCACCGAGGACAGGGCGGATAAACATTCAGTACTTC. This encodes CASSPRTGRINIQYF. The gene calls are TRBV18 and TRBJ2-4; 8 nucleotides align to TRBD1. Germline V lookup: CDR1 KGHSH, CDR2 LQKENI. V shed 3 bases and J 6 bases; nucleotides not matched to a gene: 7. The CDR3 is 15 amino acids.

The genes are TRBV2 and TRBJ1-4; 9 nucleotides align to TRBD1. The V and J ends lost 6 bases and 5 bases, in that order; junction bases with no gene match: 7. This CDR3 spans 15 amino acids. The germline V gene encodes CDR1 SNHLY and CDR2 FYNNEI. The CDR3 DNA sequence: TGTGCCAGCAGACCCCGGGACAGGGCAAATGAAAAACTGTTTTTT. This gives the protein CASRPRDRANEKLFF.

V usage is TRBV19 and J usage is TRBJ2-2, with TRBD1 matching over 8 bases. With V trimmed by 7 bases and J by 7 bases, 2 bases remained unmatched. The CDR3 spans 12 residues. CDR1 is LNHDA, CDR2 SQIVND, per germline (reference sequence). In nucleotides, the CDR3 is TGTGCCAGTACAGGGGGCTTCGGGGAGCTGTTTTTT. Translation gives CASTGGFGELFF.

The chain is built from TRBV30 and TRBJ2-7; perhaps TRBD1 as D (6 bases). Germline V gene sequence: CDR1 GTSNPN, CDR2 SVGIG (reference sequence). The V end lost 5 bases, the J end lost 0 bases, and 17 bases lay between the germline ends. This CDR3 spans 15 amino acids. The CDR3 region is CAWAAGAQSSYEQYF. The CDR3 DNA sequence: TGTGCCTGGGCAGCAGGGGCCCAAAGCTCCTACGAGCAGTACTTC. The whole variable domain, filled in from reference TRBV30 and TRBJ2-7, reads SQTIHQWPATLVQPVGSPLSLECTVEGTSNPNLYWYRQAAGRGLQLLFYSVGIGQISSEVPQNLSASRPQDRQFILSSKKLLLSDSGFYLCAWAAGAQSSYEQYFGPGTRLTVT.

The J gene is TRBJ1-1, the V gene TRBV4-1; D is unresolved. The CDR3 sequence is 11 residues long. Trimming stripped 4 bases from V and 4 bases from J, with 4 bases between. In germline, CDR1 is MGHRA, CDR2 YSYEKL. The CDR3 DNA sequence: TGCGCCAGCAGCCGAGGCACTGAAGCTTTCTTT. Its translation is CASSRGTEAFF.

This sequence joins TRBV29-1 and TRBJ2-7, with TRBD1 identical over 12 bases. Trimming cost V 3 bases and J 2 bases; bases outside gene matches: 5. The germline V gene has CDR1 SQVTM and CDR2 ANQGSEA. The CDR3 runs to 15 residues. This chain's CDR3 is CSVEGGQGAPYEQYF. In DNA form, the CDR3 reads TGCAGCGTTGAGGGGGGACAGGGGGCACCCTACGAGCAGTACTTC.

The chain carries TRBV7-9 and TRBJ1-1; weak D call: TRBD1 (6 bases). V was shortened by 5 bases and J by 1 base, with 14 bases between the two germline ends. This CDR3 contains 15 residues. In germline, CDR1 is SEHNR, CDR2 FQNEAQ (reference sequence). CDR3 loop: CASSLSDRRNTEAFF. The CDR3 bases are TGTGCCAGCAGCCTATCTGACAGGCGGAACACTGAAGCTTTCTTT.

This chain connects TRBV7-9 to TRBJ2-7; maybe TRBD2 (6 bases). The length of the CDR3 is 14 residues. Germline assignment: CDR1 SEHNR and CDR2 FQNEAQ (reference sequence). The V end lost 1 base, the J end lost 0 bases, and 7 bases lay between the germline ends. Written as DNA, the CDR3 is TGTGCCAGCAGCTTAGAGGACTACTCCTACGAGCAGTACTTC. It is translated as CASSLEDYSYEQYF.

The chain uses TRBV5-1 and TRBJ2-3, with a weak D call TRBD1 (5 bases). Germline values: CDR1 SGHRS, CDR2 YFSETQ. V was clipped by 0 bases and J by 1 base, with 12 bases between them. The CDR3 has 16 residues. The CDR3 reads CASSLEGRSGTDTQYF. The CDR3 DNA reads as TGCGCCAGCAGCTTGGAGGGGCGGTCTGGCACAGATACGCAGTATTTT.